The 15 T cell receptor beta chains given below trace back to one sample, sequenced in a study of cytomegalovirus exposure and HLA in healthy donors. Assay: immunoSEQ multiplex PCR; the TCRdb copy retains only in-frame clones and omits some. This table has more than 65,000 clones, about 96% appearing once. The sample was PBMCs. The receptors were sampled from a woman aged 18 to 35 in good health and CMV-seronegative.

The V gene is TRBV4-1, the J gene TRBJ1-5, with D maybe TRBD1 (5 bases). Trimming took off 4 bases at V and 4 bases at J, with 17 bases between the two ends. This CDR3 is built from 16 residues. CDR1 is MGHRA and CDR2 is YSYEKL in the germline V gene. CDR3 amino acids: CASSRDGRGDNQPQHF. The CDR3 DNA is TGCGCCAGCAGCCGAGACGGACGGGGGGATAATCAGCCCCAGCATTTT.

The chain carries TRBV27 and TRBJ2-7; 8 bases are shared with TRBD1. The CDR3 has 14 residues. J was trimmed by 4 bases and V by 5 bases; bases with no gene match: 7. Per the germline V gene, CDR1 is MNHEY and CDR2 is SMNVEV (reference sequence). Here the CDR3 DNA reads TGTGCCAGCAGTCGGACAGGGATTTTATACGAGCAGTACTTC. The encoded protein is CASSRTGILYEQYF.

The chain is built from TRBV2 and TRBJ2-2; maybe TRBD1 (5 bases). Germline V gene lookup returns CDR1 SNHLY and CDR2 FYNNEI. CDR3 length: 14 residues. V lost 8 bases and J lost 6, with 16 bases in between. CDR3 in DNA: TGTGCCAGCGGGTTTGACAGTAGCCCCGGGGAGCTGTTTTTT. Translating gives CASGFDSSPGELFF.

The chain uses TRBV5-1 and TRBJ2-6, with 7 bases aligning to TRBD1. Germline lookup yields CDR1 SGHRS and CDR2 YFSETQ. The CDR3 loop spans 18 amino acids. With 0 bases clipped from V and 0 bases from J, the junction kept 6 bases outside the gene matches. The CDR3 here is CASSLGPDRASGANVLTF. In DNA form, the CDR3 reads TGCGCCAGCAGCTTGGGTCCCGACAGGGCCTCTGGGGCCAACGTCCTGACTTTC.

The chain carries TRBV5-6 and TRBJ2-2, with TRBD1 matching over 11 bases. V lost 4 bases and J lost 2; bases outside the gene matches: 4. This CDR3 spans 16 amino acids. Germline V CDR1 and CDR2: SGHDT, YYEEEE. CDR3 residues: CASSPWTGGNTGELFF. The CDR3 DNA follows: TGTGCCAGCAGCCCATGGACAGGGGGCAACACCGGGGAGCTGTTTTTT.

The V and J genes are TRBV9 and TRBJ2-1, with TRBD2 identical over 8 bases. CDR3 length equals 16 residues. Trimming at V came to 0 bases and at J to 0 bases, leaving 2 bases not matched to a gene. CDR1 and CDR2 (germline): SGDLS, YYNGEE. The CDR3 protein is CASSVAGGFSYNEQFF. In DNA, the CDR3 is TGTGCCAGCAGCGTAGCGGGAGGGTTCTCCTACAATGAGCAGTTCTTC.

V gene TRBV19 combines with J gene TRBJ2-1, with D possibly matching TRBD2 (5 bases). Germline CDR1 is LNHDA and CDR2 is SQIVND (reference sequence). This CDR3 spans 13 amino acids. The V and J ends lost 6 bases and 6 bases respectively, with 12 bases between them. CDR3 in amino acids: CASRPTSPNEQFF. The CDR3 DNA reads as TGTGCCAGTAGACCAACTAGTCCCAATGAGCAGTTCTTC.

The chain joins TRBV27 to TRBJ1-1; D is unclear. This CDR3 region has 15 residues. From germline, CDR1 is MNHEY and CDR2 SMNVEV (reference sequence). V dropped 0 bases and J dropped 0 bases, with 8 bases sitting between them. For the CDR3, the DNA is TGTGCCAGCAGTTTATCGGCAGAAATGAACACTGAAGCTTTCTTT. Encoded protein: CASSLSAEMNTEAFF.

The genes are TRBV4-1 and TRBJ1-2; perhaps TRBD1 as D (6 bases). Trimming stripped 3 bases from V and 2 bases from J, with 7 bases between. Germline CDR1 MGHRA, CDR2 YSYEKL. The CDR3 is made up of 13 amino acids. The CDR3 nucleotides read TGCGCCAGCAGCCATGGACAGAACTATGGCTACACCTTC. Its protein product is CASSHGQNYGYTF.

The sample holds one count of this clone. This sequence joins TRBV19 and TRBJ2-7, with a possible D match to TRBD2 (6 bases). The V gene lost 3 bases and the J gene lost 1 base, with 10 bases spanning the gap. From germline, CDR1 is LNHDA and CDR2 SQIVND (reference sequence). The CDR3 length is 14 residues. Here the CDR3 DNA reads TGTGCCAGTAGTATGGGCGGGATTTCCTACGAGCAGTACTTC. Its translation is CASSMGGISYEQYF.

CDR3 in DNA: TGTGCCAGTACAGGGAGGAATCAGCCCCAGCATTTT. Amino acid sequence: CASTGRNQPQHF. This sequence joins TRBV19 and TRBJ1-5; weak D call: TRBD1 (5 bases). CDR1 and CDR2 (germline): LNHDA, SQIVND (reference sequence). The CDR3 runs to 12 residues. Trimming removed 7 bases at V and 4 bases at J, with 8 bases between. Full variable domain (outside the CDR3, taken from reference TRBV19 and TRBJ1-5): DGGITQSPKYLFRKEGQNVTLSCEQNLNHDAMYWYRQDPGQGLRLIYYSQIVNDFQKGDIAEGYSVSREKKESFPLTVTSAQKNPTAFYLCASTGRNQPQHFGDGTRLSIL.

The CDR3 protein is CASSYSGGWGGEQFF. In nucleotides, the CDR3 is TGTGCCAGCAGTTACAGTGGGGGCTGGGGGGGTGAGCAGTTCTTC. This chain joins TRBV6-5 and TRBJ2-1; perhaps TRBD2 as D (7 bases). Trimming removed 2 bases from V and 9 bases from J, with 17 bases in between. Germline-derived CDR1 and CDR2 are MNHEY and SVGAGI. This CDR3 is built from 15 residues.

The CDR3: CASSIGGRGYNEQFF. For the CDR3, the DNA is TGTGCCAGTAGTATCGGCGGGAGGGGGTACAATGAGCAGTTCTTC. This sequence joins TRBV19 and TRBJ2-1; TRBD2 agrees at 9 bases. Trimming took 3 bases from V and 4 from J; bases not matched to a gene: 4. The germline V gene encodes CDR1 LNHDA and CDR2 SQIVND (reference sequence). This CDR3 is built from 15 residues.

V and J are TRBV6-5 and TRBJ1-4, with 8 nucleotides matching TRBD1. Germline assignment: CDR1 MNHEY and CDR2 SVGAGI. Losses at the gene ends were 0 bases for V and 8 bases for J; bases not matched to a gene: 5. CDR3 size: 15 residues. In DNA, the CDR3 is TGTGCCAGCAGTTACTCGACAGGGGTGGAGGAAAAACTGTTTTTT. Its protein product is CASSYSTGVEEKLFF.

The rearrangement joins TRBV7-9 to TRBJ1-2; D may be TRBD1 (6 bases). The CDR3 is made up of 11 amino acids. The germline V and J ends were trimmed by 2 bases and 13 bases, with 11 bases remaining between them. Germline V lookup: CDR1 SEHNR, CDR2 FQNEAQ (reference sequence). CDR3: CASSLRAGATF. The CDR3 DNA reads as TGTGCCAGCAGCTTAAGGGCAGGGGCCACCTTC.